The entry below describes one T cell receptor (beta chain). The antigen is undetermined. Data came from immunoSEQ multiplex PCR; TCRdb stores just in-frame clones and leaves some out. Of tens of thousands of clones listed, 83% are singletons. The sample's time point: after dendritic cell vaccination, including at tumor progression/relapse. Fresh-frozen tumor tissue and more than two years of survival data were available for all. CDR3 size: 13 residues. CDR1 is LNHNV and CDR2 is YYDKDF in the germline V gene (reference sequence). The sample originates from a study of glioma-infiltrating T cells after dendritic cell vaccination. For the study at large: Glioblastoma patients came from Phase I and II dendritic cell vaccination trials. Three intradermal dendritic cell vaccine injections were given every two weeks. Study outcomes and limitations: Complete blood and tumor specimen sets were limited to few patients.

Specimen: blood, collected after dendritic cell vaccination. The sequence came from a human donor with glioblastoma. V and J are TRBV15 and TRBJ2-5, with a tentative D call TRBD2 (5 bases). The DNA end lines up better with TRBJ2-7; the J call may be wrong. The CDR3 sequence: CATSRDEGYEQYF. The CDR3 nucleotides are TGTGCCACCAGCAGGGACGAGGGTTACGAGCAGTACTTC.